These T cell receptor beta chains were read from a single sample in a study of molecular identifiers for immune sequencing clone quantification. TCRdb used MiXCR to reprocess the PCR reads, holding one entry per CDR3 protein. Of 300,000 to 400,000 distinct CDR3 sequences listed, roughly 24% are singletons. Sequenced input: naive CD8+ T cells from blood, with Jurkat cell RNA spiked in. These receptors were collected from a human donor in good health. Some libraries in this study had Jurkat cell RNA spiked in. Each CDR3 is given without its conserved first and last residue. Size values are once, few and many counts, or a class for expanded clones, and some rows have none.

clone_size j_call v_call cdr3_aa
many TRBJ2-3 TRBV28 ASSLFFSGRETDTQY
- TRBJ1-6 TRBV20-1 SARGRGGSPLH
few TRBJ2-2 TRBV19 ASRLGSSGELF
few TRBJ1-1 TRBV7-9 ASSLIQGKNTEAF
many TRBJ2-1 TRBV7-9 ASSSRTSTYNEQF
few TRBJ2-3 TRBV2 ASSEREEPSTDTQY
many TRBJ2-5 TRBV27 ASGLTPETQY
few TRBJ1-1 TRBV7-8 ASSLGTGLGTEAF
many TRBJ1-1 TRBV4-1 ASSHQPDRGNTEAF
- TRBJ1-2 TRBV28 ASRKGQLDYGYT
- TRBJ2-1 TRBV4-1 ASSQGTSGRDNEQF
- TRBJ2-7 TRBV6-2/TRBV6-3 ASRYTPGQSYEQY
- TRBJ2-5 TRBV12-3/TRBV12-4 ASSLMAVETQY
- TRBJ1-1 TRBV19 ASSPRRGKPNTEAL
- TRBJ2-1 TRBV11-2 ASSLLPGTNLRGEQF
many TRBJ2-3 TRBV4-3 ASSLFLIGTEGDTQY
- TRBJ1-1 TRBV29-1 SVYDGTGYGAC
- TRBJ2-7 TRBV4-3 ASSQGASFYGQY
few TRBJ1-1 TRBV19 ASSWGSPNTEAF
few TRBJ2-3 TRBV7-9 ASSSFGLGPDTQY
many TRBJ2-5 TRBV28 ASSPTPAGRSSGAQY
- TRBJ2-5 TRBV7-6 ASGGKEAQY
- TRBJ2-7 TRBV10-2 ASSELAGVIGQY
few TRBJ2-5 TRBV14 ASSQVGLDQETQY
few TRBJ1-1 TRBV6-2/TRBV6-3 ASSAHRGGWNTEAF
- TRBJ2-2 TRBV29-1 SVVGFHGGLF
- TRBJ2-5 TRBV5-4 ASSPQGQKETQY
once TRBJ2-3 TRBV20-1 SAREEAVAASTDTQY
few TRBJ2-1 TRBV25-1 ASSVHLYRWSDEQF
few TRBJ2-7 TRBV9 ASSPTTSVYEQY
- TRBJ2-2 TRBV4-3 ASSQVLEGDDGGELF
few TRBJ2-7 TRBV2 ASATSSGAYEQY
few TRBJ2-1 TRBV7-8 ASFRGLGSNEQF
many TRBJ2-3 TRBV29-1 SVEDLFVSGTSTDTQY
- - TRBV5-1 ASSLYALAAGGEQY
few TRBJ2-7 TRBV13 ASSSRGRGDEQY
few TRBJ1-1 TRBV6-5 ASSVRGTEAF
few TRBJ2-2 TRBV7-9 ASSFNQAGGSGELF
many TRBJ2-7 TRBV28 ASSFGTALSYEQY
many TRBJ2-7 TRBV27 ASYDRLAPYEQY
many TRBJ2-2 TRBV9 ASSAAGKNTGELF
many TRBJ2-3 TRBV5-6 ASSLVPSRADTQY
few TRBJ2-1 TRBV5-1 ASSWSGNEYNEQF
many TRBJ2-1 TRBV7-8 ASSLGDNEQF
- TRBJ1-1 TRBV7-9 ASSPNEVNTEAF
many TRBJ1-1 TRBV12-3/TRBV12-4 ASSVRTEGNSTEAF
- TRBJ2-7 TRBV5-8 ASRDRPYEQY
few TRBJ2-5 TRBV28 ASRPTTGPQETQY
- TRBJ2-1 TRBV10-3 AISAGTSGPEQF
many TRBJ2-7 TRBV7-2 ASSLVLAGANAEQY
many TRBJ2-1 TRBV5-5 ASSFGAEMEQF
- TRBJ1-1 TRBV7-9 ASSTPQGDTRWTEAF
few TRBJ1-1 TRBV9 ASSIEFNTEAF
- TRBJ2-2 TRBV7-9 ASSQATGELF